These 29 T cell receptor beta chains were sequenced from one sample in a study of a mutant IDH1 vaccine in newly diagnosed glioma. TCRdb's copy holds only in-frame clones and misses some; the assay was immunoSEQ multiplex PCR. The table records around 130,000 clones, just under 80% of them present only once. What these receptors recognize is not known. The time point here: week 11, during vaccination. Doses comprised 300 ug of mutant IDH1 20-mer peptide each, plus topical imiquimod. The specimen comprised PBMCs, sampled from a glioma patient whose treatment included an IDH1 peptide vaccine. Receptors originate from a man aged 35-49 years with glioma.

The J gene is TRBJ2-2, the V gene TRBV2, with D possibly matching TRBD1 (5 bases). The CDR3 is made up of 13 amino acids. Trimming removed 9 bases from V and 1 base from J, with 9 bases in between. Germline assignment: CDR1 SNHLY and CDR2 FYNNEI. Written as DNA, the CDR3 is TGTGCCAGTTCGACAGTGAACACCGGGGAGCTGTTTTTT. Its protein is CASSTVNTGELFF.

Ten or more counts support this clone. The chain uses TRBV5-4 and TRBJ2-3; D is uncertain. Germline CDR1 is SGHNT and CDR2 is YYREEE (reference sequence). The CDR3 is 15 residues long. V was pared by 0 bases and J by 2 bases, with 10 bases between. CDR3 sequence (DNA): TGTGCCAGCAGCTTGGTCCCAGCTACCACAGATACGCAGTATTTT. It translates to CASSLVPATTDTQYF.

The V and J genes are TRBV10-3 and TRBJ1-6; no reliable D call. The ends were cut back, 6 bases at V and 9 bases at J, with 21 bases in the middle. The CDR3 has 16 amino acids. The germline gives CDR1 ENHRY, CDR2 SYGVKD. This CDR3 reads CAISINPGGRGSPLHF. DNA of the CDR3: TGTGCCATCAGCATTAACCCCGGCGGACGGGGTTCACCCCTCCACTTT.

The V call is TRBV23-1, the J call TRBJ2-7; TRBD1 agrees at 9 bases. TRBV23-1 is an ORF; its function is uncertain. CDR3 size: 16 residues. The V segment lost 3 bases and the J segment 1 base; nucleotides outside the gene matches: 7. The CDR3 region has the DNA TGCGCCAGCAGTCAGTCGGACAGGGGTAATTCCTACGAGCAGTACTTC. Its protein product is CASSQSDRGNSYEQYF.

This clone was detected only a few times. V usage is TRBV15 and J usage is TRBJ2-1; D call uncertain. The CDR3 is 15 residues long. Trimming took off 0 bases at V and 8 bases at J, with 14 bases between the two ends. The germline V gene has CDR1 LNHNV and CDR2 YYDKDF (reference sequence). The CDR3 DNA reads TGTGCCACCAGCAGAGATCTAACGTGGACGGATGAGCAGTTCTTC. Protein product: CATSRDLTWTDEQFF.

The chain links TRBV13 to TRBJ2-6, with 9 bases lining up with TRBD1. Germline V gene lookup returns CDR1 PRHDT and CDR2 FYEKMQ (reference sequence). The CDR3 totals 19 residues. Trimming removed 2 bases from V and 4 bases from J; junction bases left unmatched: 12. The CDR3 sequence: CASSLLGTGNVLGANVLTF. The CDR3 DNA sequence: TGTGCCAGCAGCTTATTAGGGACAGGGAACGTTCTGGGGGCCAACGTCCTGACTTTC.

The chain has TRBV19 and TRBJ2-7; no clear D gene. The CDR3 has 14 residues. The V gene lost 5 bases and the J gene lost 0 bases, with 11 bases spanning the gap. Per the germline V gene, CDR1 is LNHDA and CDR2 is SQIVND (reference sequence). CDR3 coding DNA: TGTGCCAGTAGTCAGGTTTTTGGCTCCTACGAGCAGTACTTC. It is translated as CASSQVFGSYEQYF. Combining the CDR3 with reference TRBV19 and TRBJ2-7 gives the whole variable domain DGGITQSPKYLFRKEGQNVTLSCEQNLNHDAMYWYRQDPGQGLRLIYYSQIVNDFQKGDIAEGYSVSREKKESFPLTVTSAQKNPTAFYLCASSQVFGSYEQYFGPGTRLTVT.

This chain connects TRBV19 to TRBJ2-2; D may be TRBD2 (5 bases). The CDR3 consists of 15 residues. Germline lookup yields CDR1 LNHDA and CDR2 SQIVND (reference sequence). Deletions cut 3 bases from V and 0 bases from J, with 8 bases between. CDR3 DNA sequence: TGTGCCAGTAGTATGGCCGGGACGAACACCGGGGAGCTGTTTTTT. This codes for CASSMAGTNTGELFF.

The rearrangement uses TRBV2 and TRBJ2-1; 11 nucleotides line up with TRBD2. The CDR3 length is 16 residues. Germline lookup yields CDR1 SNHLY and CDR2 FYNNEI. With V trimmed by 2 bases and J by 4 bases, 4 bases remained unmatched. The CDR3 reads CASSEIAGGLYNEQFF. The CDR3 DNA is TGTGCCAGCAGTGAAATAGCGGGGGGGCTATACAATGAGCAGTTCTTC. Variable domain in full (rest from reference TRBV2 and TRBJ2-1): EPEVTQTPSHQVTQMGQEVILRCVPISNHLYFYWYRQILGQKVEFLVSFYNNEISEKSEIFDDQFSVERPDGSNFTLKIRSTKLEDSAMYFCASSEIAGGLYNEQFFGPGTRLTVL.

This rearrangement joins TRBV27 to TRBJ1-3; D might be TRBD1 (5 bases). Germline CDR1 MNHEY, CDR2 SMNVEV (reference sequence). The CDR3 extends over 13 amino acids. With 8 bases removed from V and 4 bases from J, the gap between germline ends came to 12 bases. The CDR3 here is CASRKGSGNTIYF. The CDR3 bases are TGTGCCAGCCGGAAGGGGAGCGGAAACACCATATATTTT.

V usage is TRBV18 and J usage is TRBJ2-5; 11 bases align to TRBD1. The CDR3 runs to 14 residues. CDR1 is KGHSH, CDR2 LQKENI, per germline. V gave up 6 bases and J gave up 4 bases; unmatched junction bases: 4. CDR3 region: CASSPDRGRETQYF. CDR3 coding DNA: TGTGCCAGCTCCCCGGACAGGGGGCGAGAGACCCAGTACTTC.

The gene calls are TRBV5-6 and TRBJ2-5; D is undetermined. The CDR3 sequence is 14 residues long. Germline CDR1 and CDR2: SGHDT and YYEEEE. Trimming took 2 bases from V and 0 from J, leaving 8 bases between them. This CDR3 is CASSFTEYQETQYF. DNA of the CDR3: TGTGCCAGCAGCTTCACAGAGTACCAAGAGACCCAGTACTTC.

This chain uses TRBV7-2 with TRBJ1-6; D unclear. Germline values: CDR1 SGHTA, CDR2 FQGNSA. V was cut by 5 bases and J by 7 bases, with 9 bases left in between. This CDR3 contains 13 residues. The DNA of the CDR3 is TGTGCCAGCAGCGAGAACAGAAATTCACCCCTCCACTTT. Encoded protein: CASSENRNSPLHF.

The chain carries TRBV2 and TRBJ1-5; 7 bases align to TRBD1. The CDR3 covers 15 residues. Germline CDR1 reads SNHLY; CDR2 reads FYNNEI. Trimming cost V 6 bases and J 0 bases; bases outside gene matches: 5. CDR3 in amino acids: CASSEDRNSNQPQHF. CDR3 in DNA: TGTGCCAGCAGCGAGGACAGGAATAGCAATCAGCCCCAGCATTTT.

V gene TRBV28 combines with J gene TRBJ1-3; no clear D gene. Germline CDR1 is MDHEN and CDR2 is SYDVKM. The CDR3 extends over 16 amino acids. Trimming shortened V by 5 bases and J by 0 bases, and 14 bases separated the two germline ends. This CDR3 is CASSTLTRLSGNTIYF. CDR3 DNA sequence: TGTGCCAGCAGTACACTAACAAGGCTCTCTGGAAACACCATATATTTT.

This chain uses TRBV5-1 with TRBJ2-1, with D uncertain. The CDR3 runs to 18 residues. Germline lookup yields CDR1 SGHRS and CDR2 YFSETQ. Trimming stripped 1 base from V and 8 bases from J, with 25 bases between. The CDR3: CASSLSRGRLMGIHEQFF. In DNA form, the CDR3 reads TGCGCCAGCAGCTTGTCCCGCGGTCGGTTAATGGGTATCCATGAGCAGTTCTTC.

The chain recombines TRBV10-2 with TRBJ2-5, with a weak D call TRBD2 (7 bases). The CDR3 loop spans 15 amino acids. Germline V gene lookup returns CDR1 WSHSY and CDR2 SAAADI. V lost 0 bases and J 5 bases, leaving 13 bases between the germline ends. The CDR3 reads CASSESSGRGETQYF. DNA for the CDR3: TGCGCCAGCAGTGAGTCGTCAGGGAGGGGGGAGACCCAGTACTTC.

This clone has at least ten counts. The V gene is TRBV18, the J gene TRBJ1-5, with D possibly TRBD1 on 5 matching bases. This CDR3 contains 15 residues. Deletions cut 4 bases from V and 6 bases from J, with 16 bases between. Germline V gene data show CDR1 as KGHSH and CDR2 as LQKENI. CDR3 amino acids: CASSLTGRGIQPQHF. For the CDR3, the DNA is TGTGCCAGCTCACTAACAGGAAGAGGGATTCAGCCCCAGCATTTT. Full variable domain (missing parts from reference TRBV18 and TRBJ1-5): NAGVMQNPRHLVRRRGQEARLRCSPMKGHSHVYWYRQLPEEGLKFMVYLQKENIIDESGMPKERFSAEFPKEGPSILRIQQVVRGDSAAYFCASSLTGRGIQPQHFGDGTRLSIL.

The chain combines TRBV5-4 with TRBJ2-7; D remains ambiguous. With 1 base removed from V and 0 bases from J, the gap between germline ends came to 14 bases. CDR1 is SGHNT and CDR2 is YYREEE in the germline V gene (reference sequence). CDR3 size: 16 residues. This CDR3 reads CASSLKRASSSYEQYF. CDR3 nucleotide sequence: TGTGCCAGCAGCTTGAAACGGGCGAGCAGCTCCTACGAGCAGTACTTC. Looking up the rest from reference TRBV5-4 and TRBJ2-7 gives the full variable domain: ETGVTQSPTHLIKTRGQQVTLRCSSQSGHNTVSWYQQALGQGPQFIFQYYREEENGRGNFPPRFSGLQFPNYSSELNVNALELDDSALYLCASSLKRASSSYEQYFGPGTRLTVT.

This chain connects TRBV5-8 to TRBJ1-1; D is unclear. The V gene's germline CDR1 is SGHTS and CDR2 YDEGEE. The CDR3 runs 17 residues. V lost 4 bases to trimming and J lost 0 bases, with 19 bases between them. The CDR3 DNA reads TGTGCCAGCAGCCAGATCGCACCACTGGGGATGAACACTGAAGCTTTCTTT. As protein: CASSQIAPLGMNTEAFF. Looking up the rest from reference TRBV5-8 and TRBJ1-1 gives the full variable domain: EAGVTQSPTHLIKTRGQQATLRCSPISGHTSVYWYQQALGLGLQFLLWYDEGEERNRGNFPPRFSGRQFPNYSSELNVNALELEDSALYLCASSQIAPLGMNTEAFFGQGTRLTVV.

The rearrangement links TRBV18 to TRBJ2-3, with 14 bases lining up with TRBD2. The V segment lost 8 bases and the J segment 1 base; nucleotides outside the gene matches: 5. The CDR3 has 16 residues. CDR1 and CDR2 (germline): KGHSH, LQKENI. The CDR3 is CASTGLAGGGTDTQYF. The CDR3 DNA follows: TGTGCCAGCACTGGACTAGCGGGGGGAGGCACAGATACGCAGTATTTT.

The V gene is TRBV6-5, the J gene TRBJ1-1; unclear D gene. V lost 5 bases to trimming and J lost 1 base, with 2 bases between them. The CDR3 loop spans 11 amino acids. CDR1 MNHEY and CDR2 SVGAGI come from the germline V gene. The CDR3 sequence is CASSKNTEAFF. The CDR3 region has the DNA TGTGCCAGCAGTAAGAACACTGAAGCTTTCTTT.

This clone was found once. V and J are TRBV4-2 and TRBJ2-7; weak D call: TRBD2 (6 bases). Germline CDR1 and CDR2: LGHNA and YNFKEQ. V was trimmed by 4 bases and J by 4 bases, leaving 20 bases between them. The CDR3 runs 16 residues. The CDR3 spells CASSRGNSLEGYEQYF. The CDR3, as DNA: TGTGCCAGCAGCCGAGGGAACAGCCTGGAGGGTTACGAGCAGTACTTC.

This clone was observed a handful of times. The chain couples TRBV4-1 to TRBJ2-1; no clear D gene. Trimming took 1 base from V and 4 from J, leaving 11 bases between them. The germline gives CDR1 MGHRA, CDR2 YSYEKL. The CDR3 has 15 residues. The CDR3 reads CASSQGPSSYNEQFF. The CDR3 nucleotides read TGCGCCAGCAGCCAAGGACCGTCTTCTTACAATGAGCAGTTCTTC.

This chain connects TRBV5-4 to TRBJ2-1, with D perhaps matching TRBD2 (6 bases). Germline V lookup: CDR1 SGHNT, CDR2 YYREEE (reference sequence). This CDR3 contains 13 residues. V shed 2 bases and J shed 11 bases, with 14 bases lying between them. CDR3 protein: CASSFGLRDQQFF. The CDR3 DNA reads TGTGCCAGCAGCTTCGGTTTGCGGGATCAGCAGTTCTTC.

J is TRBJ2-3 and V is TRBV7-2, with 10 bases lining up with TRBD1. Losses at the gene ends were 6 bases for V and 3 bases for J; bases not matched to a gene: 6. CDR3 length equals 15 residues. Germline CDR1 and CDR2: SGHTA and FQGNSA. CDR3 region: CASRPWTGGTDTQYF. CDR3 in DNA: TGTGCCAGCAGACCCTGGACAGGGGGAACAGATACGCAGTATTTT.

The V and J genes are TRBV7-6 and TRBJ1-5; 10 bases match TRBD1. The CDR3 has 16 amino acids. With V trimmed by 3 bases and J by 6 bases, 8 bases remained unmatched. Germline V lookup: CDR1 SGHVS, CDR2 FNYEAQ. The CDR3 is CASSLGFGQGVQPQHF. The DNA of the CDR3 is TGTGCCAGCAGCTTGGGTTTCGGACAGGGGGTTCAGCCCCAGCATTTT.

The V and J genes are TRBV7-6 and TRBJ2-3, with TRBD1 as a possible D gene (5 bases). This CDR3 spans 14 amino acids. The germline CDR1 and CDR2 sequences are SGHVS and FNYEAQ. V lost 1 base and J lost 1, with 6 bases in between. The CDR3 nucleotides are TGTGCCAGCAGCTTAGGACAGCGCACAGATACGCAGTATTTT. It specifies CASSLGQRTDTQYF.

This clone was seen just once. Here the CDR3 reads CATFGGGSNTGELFF. CDR3 sequence (DNA): TGTGCCACCTTTGGAGGGGGTTCGAACACCGGGGAGCTGTTTTTT. The gene calls are TRBV10-3 and TRBJ2-2; TRBD1 or TRBD2 may be the D gene (6 bases each). This CDR3 region has 15 residues. Trimming removed 10 bases at V and 0 bases at J, with 15 bases between. Germline-derived CDR1 and CDR2 are ENHRY and SYGVKD.